This T cell receptor beta chain appears in the sequencing data of a study of OX40 agonist ivuxolimab in advanced cancers. Assay: immunoSEQ multiplex PCR; the TCRdb copy retains only in-frame clones and omits some. The sample lists more than 50,000 clones, 84% occurring once. CDR3 length: 13 amino acids. Germline values: CDR1 MNHEY, CDR2 SVGAGI. Trimming shortened V by 6 bases and J by 2 bases, and 8 bases separated the two germline ends. A note on this clone: Its target is unknown.

Notes on the study in general: Determination of antigen specificity was not performed for the expanded peripheral T cells. Dose levels from 0.1 to 3.0 mg/kg saw CD4+ and CD8+ blood T cells expand clonally by week 6. On average, CD8+ T cells had more expanded clones than CD4+.

This TCR was sampled from an adult with an advanced solid tumor such as melanoma, head and neck, liver or kidney cancer. Sequenced here: CD4+ or CD8+ T cells sorted from blood, sampled in a trial of the OX40 agonist ivuxolimab. The rearrangement links TRBV6-5 to TRBJ1-3; D is ambiguous. The CDR3 loop reads CASRAAAGNTIYF. The CDR3 region has the DNA TGTGCCAGCAGGGCAGCGGCTGGAAACACCATATATTTT.